This T cell receptor beta chain derives from a study of PD-1 blockade in classical Hodgkin lymphoma. The time point here: newly diagnosed, previously untreated cHL patient sample. The CD4+ T cells used were purified from thawed PBMCs through magnetic negative selection. From germline, CDR1 is SNHLY and CDR2 FYNNEI. This CDR3 has 14 amino acids. V lost 2 bases, J lost 0 bases, and 7 bases lay in between. Repertoires were generated with immunoSEQ multiplex PCR, while TCRdb's copy carries only in-frame clones and drops some. The data show around 20,000 clones, with 80% to 90% seen just once and around 0.25% held by the top ten.

The source material was CD4+ T cells from blood. The clonotype originates from a human donor with classical Hodgkin lymphoma. The chain is built from TRBV2 and TRBJ1-2, with no clear D. CDR3 loop: CASSEYRPNYGYTF. CDR3 in DNA: TGTGCCAGCAGTGAATACAGACCTAACTATGGCTACACCTTC.